The 18 T cell receptor beta chains below come from one sample, sequenced in a study of T cells in localized non-small cell lung cancer. The table came from immunoSEQ multiplex PCR; TCRdb's copy has only in-frame clones and leaves some out. The sample shows 50,000 to 55,000 clones, over 80% of them seen only once. This specimen was peripheral blood mononuclear cells, taken before any cancer treatment. All receptors derive from a man aged 40 to 69 with stage III lung adenocarcinoma.

There are a few counts of this clone. The V and J genes are TRBV4-3 and TRBJ2-3, with D unclear. CDR1 LGHNA and CDR2 YSLEER come from the germline V gene. The CDR3 runs to 16 residues. V was trimmed by 0 bases and J by 4 bases, leaving 14 bases between them. The CDR3 loop is CASSQEMENWADTQYF. The CDR3, as DNA: TGCGCCAGCAGCCAAGAAATGGAGAATTGGGCAGATACGCAGTATTTT.

The chain combines TRBV10-2 with TRBJ1-1, with D tentatively TRBD1 (5 bases). Trimming left V 2 bases short and J 1 base short, with 5 bases between. The CDR3 loop spans 13 amino acids. CDR1 is WSHSY, CDR2 SAAADI, per germline. For the CDR3, the DNA is TGCGCCAGCAGTGAGGGGACGAACACTGAAGCTTTCTTT. It codes for CASSEGTNTEAFF.

The chain uses TRBV6-5 and TRBJ1-3; TRBD1 is a possible D gene (5 bases). The CDR3 has 13 amino acids. Looked up from germline, CDR1 is MNHEY and CDR2 is SVGAGI. V was shortened by 10 bases and J by 4 bases, with 14 bases between the two germline ends. This chain's CDR3 is CATADISGNTIYF. For the CDR3, the DNA is TGTGCCACCGCGGACATATCGGGAAACACCATATATTTT.

In its sample, this clone was seen once. The V gene is TRBV10-3, the J gene TRBJ2-3, with D perhaps assigned TRBD1 or TRBD2 (5 bases each). V lost 7 bases and J 2 bases, leaving 13 bases between the germline ends. From germline, CDR1 is ENHRY and CDR2 SYGVKD. The CDR3 sequence is 14 residues long. The CDR3 protein is CAIKGTDFTDTQYF. CDR3 in DNA: TGTGCCATCAAAGGGACCGACTTCACAGATACGCAGTATTTT.

The rearrangement links TRBV19 to TRBJ2-3; D is unclear. Trimming removed 1 base from V and 1 base from J, with 6 bases in between. Germline CDR1 is LNHDA and CDR2 is SQIVND (reference sequence). The CDR3 loop spans 14 amino acids. The CDR3 protein is CASSIVGRTDTQYF. CDR3 DNA sequence: TGTGCCAGTAGTATAGTCGGACGCACAGATACGCAGTATTTT.

The sample holds one count of this clone. This rearrangement joins TRBV5-1 to TRBJ2-7; no clear D. The germline CDR1 and CDR2 sequences are SGHRS and YFSETQ. Trimming took off 4 bases at V and 0 bases at J, with 14 bases between the two ends. This CDR3 region has 15 residues. The CDR3: CASSPIVGSSYEQYF. In nucleotides, the CDR3 is TGCGCCAGCAGCCCGATAGTCGGCAGCTCCTACGAGCAGTACTTC.

This clone was found a few times. This rearrangement joins TRBV12-2 to TRBJ2-7; no check of the table's D call, TRBD2, against the DNA was made. TRBV12-2 is shown as a pseudogene. The CDR3 has 14 amino acids. In DNA, the CDR3 is TGTGCAAGTCGCTTTGGAGCGGCCACCTACGAGCAGTACTTC. Residues: CASRFGAATYEQYF.

This chain connects TRBV19 to TRBJ1-5, with D unclear. Germline-derived CDR1 and CDR2 are LNHDA and SQIVND (reference sequence). V lost 7 bases and J 0 bases, leaving 10 bases between the germline ends. The CDR3 is 14 amino acids. The CDR3 reads CASNELSSNQPQHF. The DNA for the CDR3 is TGTGCCAGTAATGAGCTTTCTAGCAATCAGCCCCAGCATTTT. The variable domain in full, completed from reference TRBV19 and TRBJ1-5, reads DGGITQSPKYLFRKEGQNVTLSCEQNLNHDAMYWYRQDPGQGLRLIYYSQIVNDFQKGDIAEGYSVSREKKESFPLTVTSAQKNPTAFYLCASNELSSNQPQHFGDGTRLSIL.

The V gene is TRBV18, the J gene TRBJ2-1; 8 bases agree with TRBD1. V shed 3 bases, J shed 7 bases, and the junction held 8 bases outside the gene matches. Germline V gene sequence: CDR1 KGHSH, CDR2 LQKENI. The length of the CDR3 is 15 residues. CDR3 DNA: TGTGCCAGCTCACCTAATGGACAGGGAAAGAATGAGCAGTTCTTC. Its translation is CASSPNGQGKNEQFF.

This rearrangement joins TRBV9 to TRBJ2-7, with D unclear. The CDR3 consists of 12 residues. Germline V gene lookup returns CDR1 SGDLS and CDR2 YYNGEE. The ends were cut back, 4 bases at V and 2 bases at J, with 7 bases in the middle. The CDR3 DNA follows: TGTGCCAGCAGCCCCGGAGCCTACGAGCAGTACTTC. It translates to CASSPGAYEQYF. Based on the CDR3 plus reference TRBV9 and TRBJ2-7, the full variable domain is DSGVTQTPKHLITATGQRVTLRCSPRSGDLSVYWYQQSLDQGLQFLIQYYNGEERAKGNILERFSAQQFPDLHSELNLSSLELGDSALYFCASSPGAYEQYFGPGTRLTVT.

The chain links TRBV30 to TRBJ2-7, with no clear D. The germline V gene has CDR1 GTSNPN and CDR2 SVGIG (reference sequence). V was pared by 1 base and J by 3 bases, with 4 bases between. The CDR3 covers 11 residues. This CDR3 is CAWSAIYEQYF. The DNA of the CDR3 is TGTGCCTGGAGTGCCATCTACGAGCAGTACTTC.

In DNA form, the CDR3 reads TGTGCCAGCAGCTTTTGGAACGGAGCAACTAATGAAAAACTGTTTTTT. Its translation: CASSFWNGATNEKLFF. The chain is built from TRBV5-4 and TRBJ1-4; D unresolved. Germline CDR1 and CDR2: SGHNT and YYREEE (reference sequence). The V end was cut by 2 bases, the J end by 0 bases, with 11 bases between. This CDR3 contains 16 residues.

The count of this clone is one. The junction and the germline gene differ at one end; a read error may be behind it. V is TRBV18 and J is TRBJ1-4; possibly TRBD1 for D (6 bases). CDR3 length: 13 residues. Germline V gene lookup returns CDR1 KGHSH and CDR2 LQKENI. In nucleotides, the CDR3 is TGTGCCACCTCAGACAGGCTTAATGAAAAACTGTTTTTT. Its translation is CATSDRLNEKLFF. Looking up the rest from reference TRBV18 and TRBJ1-4 gives the full variable domain: NAGVMQNPRHLVRRRGQEARLRCSPMKGHSHVYWYRQLPEEGLKFMVYLQKENIIDESGMPKERFSAEFPKEGPSILRIQQVVRGDSAAYFCATSDRLNEKLFFGSGTQLSVL.

V is TRBV10-3 and J is TRBJ2-7; possible D gene TRBD1, 6 bases. Trimming shortened V by 5 bases and J by 3 bases, and 8 bases separated the two germline ends. The CDR3 extends over 12 amino acids. CDR1 and CDR2 (germline): ENHRY, SYGVKD. CDR3: CAISLTGYEQYF. The CDR3 DNA is TGTGCCATCAGTTTGACAGGCTACGAGCAGTACTTC.

This clone has more than one count but fewer than ten. This chain joins TRBV7-3 and TRBJ2-3, with D possibly TRBD2 on 6 matching bases. CDR3 length: 14 residues. With 5 bases removed from V and 5 bases from J, the gap between germline ends came to 14 bases. The V gene's germline CDR1 is SGHTA and CDR2 FQGTGA. This CDR3 is CASSRGGILDTQYF. The CDR3 nucleotides are TGTGCCAGCAGCCGCGGCGGGATATTAGATACGCAGTATTTT. The full variable domain, completed using reference TRBV7-3 and TRBJ2-3, is GAGVSQTPSNKVTEKGKYVELRCDPISGHTALYWYRQSLGQGPEFLIYFQGTGAADDSGLPNDRFFAVRPEGSVSTLKIQRTERGDSAVYLCASSRGGILDTQYFGPGTRLTVL.

The rearrangement joins TRBV19 to TRBJ2-2, with D perhaps TRBD2 (6 bases). Germline CDR1 reads LNHDA; CDR2 reads SQIVND (reference sequence). This CDR3 comprises 14 residues. V was trimmed by 10 bases and J by 7 bases, leaving 19 bases between them. The CDR3 loop is CATRGGHPIGELFF. The CDR3 DNA reads as TGTGCCACCCGGGGAGGTCATCCCATCGGGGAGCTGTTTTTT.

V usage is TRBV7-2 and J usage is TRBJ1-2; D might be TRBD1 (5 bases). Trimming took off 5 bases at V and 7 bases at J, with 14 bases between the two ends. There are 13 residues in the CDR3. Germline-derived CDR1 and CDR2 are SGHTA and FQGNSA. DNA for the CDR3: TGTGCCAGCAGCCCGCGGGGGACTCTTGGCTACACCTTC. Protein sequence: CASSPRGTLGYTF.

This chain connects TRBV4-1 to TRBJ2-7; 8 bases agree with TRBD1. The CDR3 sequence is 15 residues long. Germline values: CDR1 MGHRA, CDR2 YSYEKL. V gave up 0 bases and J gave up 4 bases; unmatched junction bases: 5. CDR3: CASSQETGGSYEQYF. The CDR3 DNA reads TGCGCCAGCAGCCAAGAAACAGGGGGAAGTTACGAGCAGTACTTC.